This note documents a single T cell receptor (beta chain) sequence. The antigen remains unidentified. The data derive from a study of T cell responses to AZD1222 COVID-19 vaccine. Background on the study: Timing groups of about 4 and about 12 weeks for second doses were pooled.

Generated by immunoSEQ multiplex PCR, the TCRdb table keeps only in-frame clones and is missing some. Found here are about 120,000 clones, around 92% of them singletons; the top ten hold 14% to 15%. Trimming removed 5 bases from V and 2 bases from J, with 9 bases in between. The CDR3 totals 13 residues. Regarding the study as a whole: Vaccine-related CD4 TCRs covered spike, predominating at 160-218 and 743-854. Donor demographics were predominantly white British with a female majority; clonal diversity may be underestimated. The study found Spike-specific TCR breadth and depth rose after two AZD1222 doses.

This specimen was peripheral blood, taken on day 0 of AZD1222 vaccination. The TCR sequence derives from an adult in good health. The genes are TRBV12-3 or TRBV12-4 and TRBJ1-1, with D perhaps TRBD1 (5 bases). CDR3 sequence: CASSDSSNTEAFF. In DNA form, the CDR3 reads TGTGCCAGCAGTGACAGTTCTAACACTGAAGCTTTCTTT.